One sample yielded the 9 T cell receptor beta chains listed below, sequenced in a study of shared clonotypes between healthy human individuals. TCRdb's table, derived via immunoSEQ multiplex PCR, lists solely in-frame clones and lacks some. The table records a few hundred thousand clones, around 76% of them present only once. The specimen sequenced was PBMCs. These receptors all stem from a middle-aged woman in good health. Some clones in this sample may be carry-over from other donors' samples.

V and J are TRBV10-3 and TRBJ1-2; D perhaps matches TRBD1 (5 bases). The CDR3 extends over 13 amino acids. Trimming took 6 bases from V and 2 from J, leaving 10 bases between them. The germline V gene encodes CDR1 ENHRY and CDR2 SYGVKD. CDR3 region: CAIRLQANYGYTF. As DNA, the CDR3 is TGTGCCATCAGATTACAGGCGAACTATGGCTACACCTTC.

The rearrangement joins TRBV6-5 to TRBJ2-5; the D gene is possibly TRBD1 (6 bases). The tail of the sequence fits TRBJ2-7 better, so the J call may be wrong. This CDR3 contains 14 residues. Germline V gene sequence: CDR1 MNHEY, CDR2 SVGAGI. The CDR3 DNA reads TGTGCCAGCAGTCCCCCGGGACAAGCCTACGAGCAGTACTTC. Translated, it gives CASSPPGQAYEQYF.

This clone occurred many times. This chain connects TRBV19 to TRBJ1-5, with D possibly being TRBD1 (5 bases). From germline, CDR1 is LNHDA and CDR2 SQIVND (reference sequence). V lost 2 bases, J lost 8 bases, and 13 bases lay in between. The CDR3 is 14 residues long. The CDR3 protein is CASSITGDAEPQHF. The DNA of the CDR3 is TGTGCCAGTAGTATAACGGGGGACGCCGAGCCCCAGCATTTT.

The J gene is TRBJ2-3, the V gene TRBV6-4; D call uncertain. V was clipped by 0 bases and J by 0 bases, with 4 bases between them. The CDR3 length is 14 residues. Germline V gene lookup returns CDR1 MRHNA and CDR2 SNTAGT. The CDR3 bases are TGTGCCAGCAGTGACTCAGGGAGCACAGATACGCAGTATTTT. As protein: CASSDSGSTDTQYF.

CDR3 DNA sequence: TGTGCCACCAGCAGAGTAGCCTTCGCTAATGAAAAACTGTTTTTT. Encoded protein: CATSRVAFANEKLFF. The chain couples TRBV15 to TRBJ1-4; D unclear. The CDR3 totals 15 residues. The V gene's germline CDR1 is LNHNV and CDR2 YYDKDF (reference sequence). Trimming took 1 base from V and 3 from J, leaving 9 bases between them.

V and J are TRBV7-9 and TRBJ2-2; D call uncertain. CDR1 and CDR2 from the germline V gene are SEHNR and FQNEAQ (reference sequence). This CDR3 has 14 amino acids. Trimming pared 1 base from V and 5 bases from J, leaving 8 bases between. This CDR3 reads CASSLVPSTGELFF. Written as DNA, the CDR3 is TGTGCCAGCAGCTTAGTGCCCTCGACCGGGGAGCTGTTTTTT.

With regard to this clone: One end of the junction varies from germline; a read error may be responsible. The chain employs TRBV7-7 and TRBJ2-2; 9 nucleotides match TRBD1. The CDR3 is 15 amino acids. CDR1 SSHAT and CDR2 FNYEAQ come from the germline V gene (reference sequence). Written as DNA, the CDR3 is TGTGCTAGCAGCAAGACAGGGGGTGAGGCCGGGGAGCTGTTTTTT. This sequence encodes CASSKTGGEAGELFF.

The CDR3 coding sequence is TGCGCCAGCAGCCAAGGGAGGGTAGATACGCAGTATTTT. As protein: CASSQGRVDTQYF. The chain couples TRBV4-3 to TRBJ2-3; weak D call: TRBD2 (6 bases). V lost 1 base and J lost 5, with 7 bases in between. This CDR3 is 13 amino acids long. Germline CDR1 and CDR2: LGHNA and YSLEER.

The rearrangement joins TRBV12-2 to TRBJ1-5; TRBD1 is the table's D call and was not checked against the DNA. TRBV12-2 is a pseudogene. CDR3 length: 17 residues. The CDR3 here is CASRLIAERHSNQPQHF. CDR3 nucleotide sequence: TGTGCAAGTCGCTTAATTGCCGAGAGACACAGCAATCAGCCCCAGCATTTT.